This T cell receptor beta chain was obtained from a study of blood T cell repertoires in COVID-19. In the study overall: Material from acute and convalescent COVID-19 was sourced from the United States, Italy and Spain. Sources were T cells, B-cell-depleted T cells, or PBMCs; the material itself was cDNA or gDNA.

Data came from immunoSEQ multiplex PCR; TCRdb stores just in-frame clones and leaves some out. The table includes about 160,000 clones, 85% to 95% detected once. Seattle patient enrollment occurred during active infection, with longitudinal follow-up thereafter. CDR1 and CDR2 from the germline V gene are SGHRS and YFSETQ. V dropped 1 base and J dropped 7 bases, with 11 bases sitting between them. CDR3 size: 13 residues. This clone has a handful of counts. The specimen was peripheral blood. This TCR was recovered from a woman aged 55-75 years with COVID-19, enrolled during active disease. The genes are TRBV5-1 and TRBJ1-2; D possibly corresponds to TRBD1 (6 bases). The CDR3 bases are TGCGCCAGCAGCTTGTCTCAGGGGTTTGGCTACACCTTC. Protein product: CASSLSQGFGYTF.